This T cell receptor beta chain stems from a study of blood T cell repertoires in COVID-19. Participant age was roughly 18 to 95 years, and participants resided in about 25 US areas. Participants had their cohort set by participant-reported clinical history. In the original processing: Nucleated cell number was recorded as an estimate derived from reference gene primer amplification. Produced via immunoSEQ multiplex PCR; TCRdb's table is partial and in-frame only. The D gene and trimming were derived from the DNA, and the V and J assignments and clone size from that table. The data show some 330,000 clones, around 90% seen once. Germline values: CDR1 MNHEY, CDR2 SVGAGI. V dropped 3 bases and J dropped 4; count of bases not matched to a gene: 3. The CDR3 length is 13 residues.

Source material: PBMCs or T cells enriched from blood (not recorded which). This chain connects TRBV6-5 to TRBJ2-7; 7 bases line up with TRBD1. This clonotype was obtained from a woman in her twenties or thirties who had recovered from COVID-19. This chain's CDR3 is CASSYHRGYEQYF. The CDR3 region has the DNA TGTGCCAGCAGTTATCACAGGGGTTACGAGCAGTACTTC.